A single sample is the source of the 15 T cell receptor beta chains below, sequenced in a study of blood T cell repertoires in COVID-19. Profiled with immunoSEQ multiplex PCR; TCRdb holds only in-frame clones, not every one. The sample holds approximately 230,000 clones; more than 75% are singletons and the top ten take more than 1.5%. Sequenced material: PBMCs or T cells enriched from blood (not recorded which). These receptors were obtained from a man in his forties or fifties who had recovered from COVID-19.

V usage is TRBV18 and J usage is TRBJ1-5, with TRBD1 matching over 8 bases. Germline loops: CDR1 KGHSH, CDR2 LQKENI. The CDR3 is made up of 18 amino acids. V lost 3 bases to trimming and J lost 6 bases; unmatched junction nucleotides: 16. CDR3 sequence: CASSPGAGGGDRLQPQHF. In nucleotides, the CDR3 is TGTGCCAGCTCACCCGGGGCAGGGGGCGGGGATCGACTTCAGCCCCAGCATTTT.

The chain links TRBV6-5 to TRBJ2-2; D gene unclear. Germline V gives CDR1 MNHEY, CDR2 SVGAGI. This CDR3 is 12 amino acids long. Trimming left V 6 bases short and J 3 bases short, with 5 bases between. The CDR3 DNA reads TGTGCCAGCAGGAGTTACACCGGGGAGCTGTTTTTT. Protein product: CASRSYTGELFF.

CDR3 nucleotides: TGTGCCAGCGATCTAAGTGTGTGGTTCCAGGGGTGGGGTAACTATGGCTACACCTTC. This sequence encodes CASDLSVWFQGWGNYGYTF. The J gene is TRBJ1-2, the V gene TRBV2; tentative D call: TRBD1 (6 bases). Germline loops: CDR1 SNHLY, CDR2 FYNNEI. CDR3 length: 19 amino acids. V was clipped by 8 bases and J by 1 base, with 29 bases between them.

This rearrangement joins TRBV6-5 to TRBJ1-1, with D maybe TRBD1 (6 bases). Trimming left V 5 bases short and J 4 bases short, with 14 bases between. Germline CDR1 and CDR2: MNHEY and SVGAGI. The CDR3 has 14 amino acids. CDR3 nucleotide sequence: TGTGCCAGCAGTCTCAGGGGTCAGGGCACTGAAGCTTTCTTT. This sequence encodes CASSLRGQGTEAFF.

The J gene is TRBJ1-5, the V gene TRBV7-8; no definite D call. CDR3 length: 13 residues. Trimming removed 5 bases at V and 5 bases at J, with 10 bases between. Germline lookup yields CDR1 SGHVS and CDR2 FQNEAQ. CDR3 sequence (DNA): TGTGCCAGCAGCACATGGGAGGATCAGCCCCAGCATTTT. It translates to CASSTWEDQPQHF.

The rearrangement joins TRBV24-1 to TRBJ2-1, with 9 nucleotides matching TRBD1. The V gene's germline CDR1 is KGHDR and CDR2 SFDVKD. The CDR3 runs to 14 residues. The J segment lost 5 bases and the V segment lost 8 bases, leaving 6 bases of the junction unmatched. CDR3 sequence reads: CATNGGQGHNEQFF. For the CDR3, the DNA is TGTGCCACCAATGGGGGACAGGGCCACAATGAGCAGTTCTTC.

V gene TRBV11-2 combines with J gene TRBJ1-1, with 9 bases identical to TRBD1. This CDR3 is 17 amino acids long. Trimming removed 5 bases from V and 0 bases from J; junction bases left unmatched: 10. Germline CDR1 and CDR2: SGHAT and FQNNGV. CDR3 in DNA: TGTGCCAGCAGCCCCGCCGGGACAGGGATCATGAACACTGAAGCTTTCTTT. As protein: CASSPAGTGIMNTEAFF.

V and J are TRBV18 and TRBJ2-1; D possibly corresponds to TRBD1 (5 bases). Germline V gene data show CDR1 as KGHSH and CDR2 as LQKENI. Trimming pared 3 bases from V and 7 bases from J, leaving 13 bases between. The CDR3 has 14 amino acids. This chain's CDR3 is CASSPAAGLNEQFF. In DNA, the CDR3 is TGTGCCAGCTCACCGGCGGCAGGGCTAAATGAGCAGTTCTTC.

Comment on this clone: This specimen includes other DNA sequences encoding the same CDR3. This chain joins TRBV12-3 or TRBV12-4 and TRBJ1-1; D remains unclear. V lost 5 bases and J 0 bases, leaving 7 bases between the germline ends. This CDR3 is 13 amino acids long. CDR3 loop: CASSLAVNTEAFF. CDR3 coding DNA: TGTGCCAGCAGTCTCGCGGTGAACACTGAAGCTTTCTTT.

Only one count was recorded for this clone. The J gene is TRBJ2-3, the V gene TRBV7-2; weak D call: TRBD2 (5 bases). Per the germline V gene, CDR1 is SGHTA and CDR2 is FQGNSA. V lost 2 bases and J 0 bases, leaving 12 bases between the germline ends. The CDR3 covers 16 residues. This CDR3 is CASSLWEADSTDTQYF. Written as DNA, the CDR3 is TGTGCCAGCAGCTTATGGGAAGCGGATAGCACAGATACGCAGTATTTT.

Note on this clone: This same CDR3 is encoded by further DNA sequences in the sample. The CDR3 loop is CASSPPSMNTEAFF. Here the CDR3 DNA reads TGTGCCAGCTCACCACCGTCAATGAACACTGAAGCTTTCTTT. The rearrangement links TRBV18 to TRBJ1-1; D is unresolved. Germline assignment: CDR1 KGHSH and CDR2 LQKENI. Trimming took 0 bases from V and 0 from J, leaving 5 bases between them. The CDR3 is 14 amino acids.

This rearrangement joins TRBV6-5 to TRBJ1-6; D is ambiguous. In germline, CDR1 is MNHEY, CDR2 SVGAGI. CDR3 length: 15 amino acids. V was pared by 2 bases and J by 2 bases, with 7 bases between. The CDR3 region has the DNA TGTGCCAGCAGTTACGCGGAACCCTATAATTCACCCCTCCACTTT. Its protein is CASSYAEPYNSPLHF.

The rearrangement links TRBV30 to TRBJ2-3; tentatively, D is TRBD2 (6 bases). Germline-derived CDR1 and CDR2 are GTSNPN and SVGIG (reference sequence). Trimming shortened V by 0 bases and J by 5 bases, and 12 bases separated the two germline ends. CDR3 length: 14 amino acids. In nucleotides, the CDR3 is TGTGCCTGGAGTGTAGGAGGGGTCCGAGATACGCAGTATTTT. It codes for CAWSVGGVRDTQYF.

The rearrangement joins TRBV5-1 to TRBJ2-2; D is unresolved. The CDR3 runs 17 residues. Trimming pared 0 bases from V and 0 bases from J, leaving 12 bases between. In germline, CDR1 is SGHRS, CDR2 YFSETQ. CDR3 sequence: CASSLAAVSSNTGELFF. CDR3 nucleotide sequence: TGCGCCAGCAGCTTGGCCGCAGTGTCCTCGAACACCGGGGAGCTGTTTTTT.

There are a few counts of this clone. The chain couples TRBV7-2 to TRBJ1-5; possible D gene TRBD1, 5 bases. The CDR3 covers 15 residues. Germline V CDR1 and CDR2: SGHTA, FQGNSA. With 2 bases removed from V and 7 bases from J, the gap between germline ends came to 15 bases. For the CDR3, the DNA is TGTGCCAGCAGCTTATTTGGAGGGGCAGAGCAGCCCCAGCATTTT. It translates to CASSLFGGAEQPQHF.